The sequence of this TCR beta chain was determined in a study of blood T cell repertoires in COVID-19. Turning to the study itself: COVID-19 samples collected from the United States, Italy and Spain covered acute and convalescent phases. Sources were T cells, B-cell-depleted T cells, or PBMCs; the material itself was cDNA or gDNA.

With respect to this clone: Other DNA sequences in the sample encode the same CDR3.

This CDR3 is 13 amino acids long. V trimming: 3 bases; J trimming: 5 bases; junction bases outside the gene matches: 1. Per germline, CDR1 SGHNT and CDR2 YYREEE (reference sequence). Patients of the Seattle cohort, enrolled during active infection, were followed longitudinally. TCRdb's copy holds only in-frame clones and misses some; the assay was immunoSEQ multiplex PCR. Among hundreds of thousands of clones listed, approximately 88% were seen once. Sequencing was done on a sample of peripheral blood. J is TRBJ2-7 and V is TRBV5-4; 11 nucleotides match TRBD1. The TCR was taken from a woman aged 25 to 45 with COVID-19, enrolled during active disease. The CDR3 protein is CASSWTGGDEQYF. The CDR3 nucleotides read TGTGCCAGCAGCTGGACAGGGGGCGACGAGCAGTACTTC. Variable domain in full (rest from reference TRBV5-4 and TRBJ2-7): ETGVTQSPTHLIKTRGQQVTLRCSSQSGHNTVSWYQQALGQGPQFIFQYYREEENGRGNFPPRFSGLQFPNYSSELNVNALELDDSALYLCASSWTGGDEQYFGPGTRLTVT.